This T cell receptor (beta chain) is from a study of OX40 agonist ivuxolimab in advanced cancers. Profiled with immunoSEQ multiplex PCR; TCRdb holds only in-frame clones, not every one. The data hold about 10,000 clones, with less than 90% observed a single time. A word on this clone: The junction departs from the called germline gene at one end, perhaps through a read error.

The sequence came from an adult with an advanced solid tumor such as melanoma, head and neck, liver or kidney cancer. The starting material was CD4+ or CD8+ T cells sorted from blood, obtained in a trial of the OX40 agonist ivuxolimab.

The CDR3 loop is CASGLYAGVETQYF. The CDR3 DNA reads as TGTGCCAGCGGCTTGTATGCCGGGGTAGAGACCCAGTACTTC. The genes are TRBV5-4 and TRBJ2-5; D is possibly TRBD2 (5 bases). The CDR3 spans 14 residues. Germline V lookup: CDR1 SGHNT, CDR2 YYREEE (reference sequence).